In its sample, the clone carrying this T cell receptor beta chain was seen a few times. The antigen is undetermined. A read error may be the cause here, since a much bigger clone is one base away. The CDR3 spans 15 residues. CDR1 and CDR2 (germline): MNHEY, SVGAGI. The V end lost 5 bases, the J end lost 0 bases, and 11 bases lay between the germline ends. The data derive from a study of T cells in Graves' hyperthyroidism and ophthalmopathy. Amplification of TCR beta CDR3 regions used RNA as the template. Primed by the HTBI set, a first-round RT-PCR was run on the TCR CDR3. TCRdb processed the multiplex PCR reads anew with MiXCR; each CDR3 protein has one entry. The profile shows some 510,000 distinct CDR3 sequences, 20% of them singletons. Points from the study as a whole: Ophthalmopathy and stable hyperthyroidism were separated by a 13 V-J model.

The chain is built from TRBV6-5 and TRBJ1-3, with D possibly being TRBD1 (5 bases). This TCR was sampled from a man aged 18 to 29 with Graves' hyperthyroidism. The material sequenced was blood. For the CDR3, the DNA is TGTGCCAGCAGTCTACAGGACGACTCTGGAAACACCATATATTTT. Amino acid sequence: CASSLQDDSGNTIYF.